The 23 T cell receptor beta chains reported below all come from one sample, sequenced in a study of neurological immune-mediated disorders. TCRdb re-analysed the 5' RACE reads in MiXCR, keeping a single row per CDR3 protein. The data show around 40,000 distinct CDR3 sequences, about an eighth seen once. The sequenced material came from PBMCs. The receptors come from a female donor in good health.

In this sample, this clonotype turned up many times. The J gene is TRBJ2-1, the V gene TRBV4-1, with 7 bases that match TRBD2. The V gene end was trimmed by 2 bases and the J gene end by 2 bases; junction bases not matched to a gene: 6. CDR1 and CDR2 from the germline V gene are MGHRA and YSYEKL. The CDR3 has 16 residues. In DNA, the CDR3 is TGCGCCAGCAGCCAAACCTCTAGCGGAGCCTACAATGAGCAGTTCTTC. It specifies CASSQTSSGAYNEQFF.

Ten or more counts support this clonotype. This sequence joins TRBV5-1 and TRBJ2-1; 8 positions match TRBD2. The length of the CDR3 is 20 residues. V trimming: 4 bases; J trimming: 0 bases; junction bases outside the gene matches: 18. Germline assignment: CDR1 SGHRS and CDR2 YFSETQ. The CDR3 bases are TGCGCCAGCAGCGCTCTCGGCGGGGCGGGGGGCCGGAGCTCCTACAATGAGCAGTTCTTC. Translating it yields CASSALGGAGGRSSYNEQFF.

Many counts were recorded for this clonotype. This chain joins TRBV5-6 and TRBJ2-1, with D perhaps matching TRBD2 (6 bases). Per the germline V gene, CDR1 is SGHDT and CDR2 is YYEEEE. V was cut by 1 base and J by 3 bases, with 20 bases left in between. CDR3 size: 18 residues. CDR3 protein: CASSLYLEPSADYNEQFF. CDR3 DNA sequence: TGTGCCAGCAGCTTGTATCTGGAACCTAGCGCGGACTACAATGAGCAGTTCTTC.

V usage is TRBV10-3 and J usage is TRBJ1-1; maybe TRBD1 (5 bases). V was pared by 6 bases and J by 1 base, with 15 bases between. Germline-derived CDR1 and CDR2 are ENHRY and SYGVKD. This CDR3 spans 15 amino acids. The CDR3 here is CAIRKVGDRNTEAFF. In DNA, the CDR3 is TGTGCCATCAGGAAGGTTGGAGACAGGAACACTGAAGCTTTCTTT.

This clonotype was seen repeatedly, ten times or more. The chain links TRBV5-6 to TRBJ2-2; 8 nucleotides align to TRBD1. The CDR3 spans 15 residues. V lost 4 bases to trimming and J lost 3 bases; unmatched junction nucleotides: 5. Germline V gene sequence: CDR1 SGHDT, CDR2 YYEEEE. CDR3 sequence reads: CASSLDRAYTGELFF. In DNA form, the CDR3 reads TGTGCCAGCAGCCTGGACAGGGCGTACACCGGGGAGCTGTTTTTT. Complete variable domain (other parts from reference TRBV5-6 and TRBJ2-2): DAGVTQSPTHLIKTRGQQVTLRCSPKSGHDTVSWYQQALGQGPQFIFQYYEEEERQRGNFPDRFSGHQFPNYSSELNVNALLLGDSALYLCASSLDRAYTGELFFGEGSRLTVL.

This clonotype was detected ten times or more. The CDR3 spells CASSYSTSGPYEQYF. The CDR3 bases are TGTGCCAGCAGTTACTCGACTAGCGGTCCCTACGAGCAGTACTTC. V and J are TRBV6-5 and TRBJ2-7; 9 nucleotides match TRBD2. This CDR3 is built from 15 residues. Germline values: CDR1 MNHEY, CDR2 SVGAGI. The junction had 2 bases not matched to a gene; V was cut back by 0 bases and J by 2 bases.

This clonotype was counted many times. The V gene is TRBV29-1, the J gene TRBJ2-2; D is perhaps TRBD1 (6 bases). The CDR3 loop spans 14 amino acids. The germline gives CDR1 SQVTM, CDR2 ANQGSEA. Trimming removed 7 bases from V and 0 bases from J, with 12 bases in between. The CDR3 DNA is TGCAGCGCCCATAGGGGGACGAACACCGGGGAGCTGTTTTTT. Translating it yields CSAHRGTNTGELFF.

This clonotype was detected many times. The chain has TRBV12-3 or TRBV12-4 and TRBJ1-5; maybe TRBD1 (6 bases). V lost 1 base and J 9 bases, leaving 10 bases between the germline ends. The CDR3 is made up of 13 amino acids. The chain's CDR3 is CASSLDFRGPQHF. CDR3 bases: TGTGCCAGCAGTTTAGATTTCAGGGGGCCCCAGCATTTT.

This clonotype was recorded many times. The CDR3 here is CASSPLQGLLDTEAFF. Written as DNA, the CDR3 is TGTGCCAGCTCACCACTTCAGGGGCTGTTGGACACTGAAGCTTTCTTT. The genes are TRBV18 and TRBJ1-1; TRBD1 is a possible D gene (6 bases). The CDR3 has 16 residues. The V gene lost 1 base and the J gene lost 3 bases, with 15 bases spanning the gap. Germline-derived CDR1 and CDR2 are KGHSH and LQKENI. Full variable domain (outside the CDR3, taken from reference TRBV18 and TRBJ1-1): NAGVMQNPRHLVRRRGQEARLRCSPMKGHSHVYWYRQLPEEGLKFMVYLQKENIIDESGMPKERFSAEFPKEGPSILRIQQVVRGDSAAYFCASSPLQGLLDTEAFFGQGTRLTVV.

As concerns this clonotype: A read error is possible here, since a much larger clone lies one base away. The chain uses TRBV6-5 and TRBJ1-2, with TRBD1 matching over 8 bases. The J segment lost 4 bases and the V segment lost 9 bases, leaving 10 bases of the junction unmatched. Germline CDR1 is MNHEY and CDR2 is SVGAGI. The CDR3 runs to 14 residues. The CDR3 sequence: CARSPGTGIYGYTF. In DNA form, the CDR3 reads TGTGCCAGAAGCCCCGGGACAGGAATCTATGGCTACACCTTC.

This clonotype has ten or more counts. This chain joins TRBV21-1 and TRBJ2-7; TRBD1 is the table's D call, not checked against the DNA. TRBV21-1 constitutes a pseudogene. This CDR3 has 16 residues. CDR3 nucleotide sequence: TGTGCCAGCAGCAAATGGGGGGGATTACCTTCCTACGAGCAGTACTTC. Translation: CASSKWGGLPSYEQYF.

Only a few counts were recorded for this clonotype. This CDR3 is CASSDQTGFQPQHF. CDR3 nucleotide sequence: TGTGCCAGCAGTGATCAAACAGGGTTTCAGCCCCAGCATTTT. The gene calls are TRBV2 and TRBJ1-5; weak D call: TRBD1 (6 bases). CDR1 SNHLY and CDR2 FYNNEI come from the germline V gene. This CDR3 is built from 14 residues. Trimming pared 3 bases from V and 6 bases from J, leaving 12 bases between.

In this sample, this clonotype turned up many times. The rearrangement joins TRBV7-9 to TRBJ1-1; tentatively, D is TRBD1 (6 bases). CDR3 length equals 16 residues. V was cut by 5 bases and J by 3 bases, with 19 bases left in between. The germline gives CDR1 SEHNR, CDR2 FQNEAQ (reference sequence). The CDR3 reads CASSPNTGLVDTEAFF. CDR3 coding DNA: TGTGCCAGCAGCCCCAATACAGGGCTGGTGGACACTGAAGCTTTCTTT.

This clonotype was detected ten times or more. The chain joins TRBV6-5 to TRBJ2-1; the match to TRBD2 covers 9 bases. Trimming removed 7 bases from V and 7 bases from J; junction bases left unmatched: 11. This CDR3 has 15 residues. CDR1 MNHEY and CDR2 SVGAGI come from the germline V gene. CDR3 DNA sequence: TGTGCCAGCACCAAACGCGGGGCGGGGGGGAATGAGCAGTTCTTC. This translates into CASTKRGAGGNEQFF.

This clonotype was seen repeatedly, ten times or more. The chain employs TRBV7-4 and TRBJ1-5, with TRBD1 matching over 11 bases. Looked up from germline, CDR1 is SGHVT and CDR2 is SQSDAQ. This CDR3 has 18 amino acids. The J segment lost 7 bases and the V segment lost 3 bases, leaving 14 bases of the junction unmatched. CDR3 sequence: CASSLVYRDRGSEQPQHF. In DNA form, the CDR3 reads TGTGCCAGCAGCTTGGTCTACAGGGACAGGGGGTCAGAGCAGCCCCAGCATTTT. Supplemented by reference TRBV7-4 and TRBJ1-5, the full variable domain reads GAGVSQSPRYKVAKRGRDVALRCDSISGHVTLYWYRQTLGQGSEVLTYSQSDAQRDKSGRPSGRFSAERPERSVSTLKIQRTEQGDSAVYLCASSLVYRDRGSEQPQHFGDGTRLSIL.

The V call is TRBV18, the J call TRBJ2-6; D is unresolved. The CDR3 runs 16 residues. V was cut by 10 bases and J by 2 bases, with 18 bases left in between. Germline V gene sequence: CDR1 KGHSH, CDR2 LQKENI. CDR3 in DNA: TGTGCCAAATCACTGGCGGCCCAGGCTGGGGCCAACGTCCTGACTTTC. It specifies CAKSLAAQAGANVLTF.

This clonotype was recorded many times. V is TRBV5-1 and J is TRBJ2-3, with 7 bases aligning to TRBD1. Per germline, CDR1 SGHRS and CDR2 YFSETQ. With 3 bases clipped from V and 6 bases from J, the junction kept 7 bases outside the gene matches. CDR3 size: 14 residues. The CDR3: CASSSGQVADTQYF. CDR3 nucleotide sequence: TGCGCCAGCAGCTCAGGACAGGTAGCCGATACGCAGTATTTT.

This clonotype was seen ten or more times. This chain links TRBV11-2 with TRBJ1-1; the D is unclear. The CDR3 runs to 13 residues. The V and J ends lost 1 base and 0 bases respectively, with 3 bases between them. Looked up from germline, CDR1 is SGHAT and CDR2 is FQNNGV. CDR3 sequence reads: CASSLVMNTEAFF. CDR3 coding DNA: TGTGCCAGCAGCTTAGTAATGAACACTGAAGCTTTCTTT.

There are many counts of this clonotype. The gene calls are TRBV6-6 and TRBJ2-1, with 12 bases that match TRBD2. J lost 8 bases, V lost 6 bases, and 5 bases had no gene match. Per germline, CDR1 MNHNY and CDR2 SVGAGI (reference sequence). This CDR3 is 14 amino acids long. CDR3 coding DNA: TGTGCCAGCAGGAGACTAGCGGGAGTCGATGAGCAGTTCTTC. This translates into CASRRLAGVDEQFF.

This clonotype was seen ten or more times. The rearrangement links TRBV5-1 to TRBJ2-7; 8 bases agree with TRBD1. The J segment lost 5 bases and the V segment lost 3 bases, leaving 10 bases of the junction unmatched. Germline assignment: CDR1 SGHRS and CDR2 YFSETQ. There are 15 residues in the CDR3. The CDR3 DNA reads TGCGCCAGCAGCTCGGACAGGGCTCTCCCTCACGAGCAGTACTTC. This sequence encodes CASSSDRALPHEQYF.

This clonotype has at least ten counts. V gene TRBV12-3 or TRBV12-4 combines with J gene TRBJ2-7, with D perhaps given as TRBD1 or TRBD2 (5 bases each). Trimming took 5 bases from V and 5 from J, leaving 19 bases between them. The CDR3 has 15 residues. The DNA for the CDR3 is TGTGCCAGCAGTCTCAGAGTCGACGGGGCGGACGAGCAGTACTTC. It codes for CASSLRVDGADEQYF.

V gene TRBV11-1 combines with J gene TRBJ2-7; 7 nucleotides align to TRBD1. V shed 5 bases, J shed 2 bases, and the junction held 9 bases outside the gene matches. CDR3 length: 15 amino acids. The germline gives CDR1 SGHAT, CDR2 FQDESV (reference sequence). The CDR3, as DNA: TGTGCCAGCAGCCTTGGGGGACAGCCTACCTACGAGCAGTACTTC. Its translation: CASSLGGQPTYEQYF.

Ten or more counts support this clonotype. V usage is TRBV25-1 and J usage is TRBJ2-5; D might be TRBD1 or TRBD2, each matching 5 bases. Germline CDR1 MGHDK, CDR2 SYGVNS. The CDR3 runs 15 residues. The V and J ends lost 1 base and 5 bases respectively, with 14 bases between them. In DNA form, the CDR3 reads TGTGCCAGCAGTGAATCCGGGACCTTGAGGGAGACCCAGTACTTC. Amino acid sequence: CASSESGTLRETQYF.